The clone carrying this TCR beta chain was seen a handful of times. Antigen unknown. At one of its ends the junction is not consistent with the germline gene, which may arise from a read error. This sample was included in a study of identical twins. General study findings and limits: Reduced insertions were recorded for abundant cord blood beta clonotypes, with no such pattern in memory repertoires.

In TCRdb, the 5' RACE reads were re-called with MiXCR into one record per CDR3 protein. Counted here are 450,000 to 500,000 distinct CDR3 sequences, roughly an eighth occurring once; the ten biggest clones make up 0.98%. Germline assignment: CDR1 SGHAT and CDR2 FQNNGV. This CDR3 comprises 15 residues. In addition, the sample was reused for a study of yellow fever vaccine responses in identical twins.

The TCR originated in a woman between 18 and 30 years old in good health. This chain joins TRBV11-2 and TRBJ2-2; the match to TRBD2 covers 8 bases. The sample was CD4+ T cells sorted from blood. The CDR3 loop is CASSPSGSGTGELIF. The CDR3 DNA follows: TGTGCCAGCAGCCCGAGCGGGAGCGGCACCGGGGAGCTGATTTTT.